The rows below give T cell receptor beta chains drawn from one sample of a study of blood T cell repertoires in COVID-19. Some clones are missing from TCRdb's copy, which holds only in-frame ones; the method was immunoSEQ multiplex PCR. The sample shows 190,000 or so clones, about nine tenths of them seen only once. Sequenced material: PBMCs or T cells enriched from blood (not recorded which). These receptors were taken from a woman under 40 who had recovered from COVID-19. Both conserved end residues are part of each CDR3. The D gene is left open where the match is weak. For some rows the clone size is stated as once, few or many, or as a class when expanded; others skip it.

>TRBJ2-7|TRBV7-8|TRBD1|NA
CASSLDRHTYEQYF
TGTGCCAGCAGCTTGGACAGGCATACCTACGAGCAGTACTTC
>TRBJ1-6|TRBV6-2/TRBV6-3|TRBD1|NA
CASSSTGMNSPLHF
TGTGCCAGCAGTTCGACAGGGATGAATTCACCCCTCCACTTT
>TRBJ2-5|TRBV13|NA|once
CASSSRGGETQYF
TGTGCCAGCAGCTCCAGGGGTGGGGAGACCCAGTACTTC
>TRBJ2-5|TRBV6-5|TRBD1|NA
CASSGNRGGETQYF
TGTGCCAGCAGCGGGAACAGGGGCGGGGAGACCCAGTACTTC
>TRBJ2-1|TRBV4-2|NA|NA
CASSQESQRLYNEQFF
TGTGCCAGCAGCCAAGAGAGCCAGAGACTTTACAATGAGCAGTTCTTC
>TRBJ1-1|TRBV7-6|NA|NA
CASSLLSAEAFF
TGTGCCAGCAGCTTATTGAGCGCTGAAGCTTTCTTT
>TRBJ2-7|TRBV19|NA|NA
CASSKDYSYEQYF
TGTGCCAGTAGTAAGGACTACTCCTACGAGCAGTACTTC
>TRBJ1-2|TRBV19|TRBD1|NA
CASTRQGAGGYTF
TGTGCCAGTACCCGACAGGGGGCAGGTGGCTACACCTTC
>TRBJ1-1|TRBV5-1|NA|NA
CASSLAQRTEAFF
TGCGCCAGCAGCTTGGCGCAGCGTACTGAAGCTTTCTTT
>TRBJ2-7|TRBV29-1|NA|NA
CSVNRVGGEQYF
TGCAGCGTGAACAGGGTGGGTGGCGAGCAGTACTTC
>TRBJ2-3|TRBV2|TRBD1|NA
CASSTRTGGIADTQYF
TGTGCCAGCAGTACCCGGACAGGGGGGATAGCAGATACGCAGTATTTT
>TRBJ1-1|TRBV30|TRBD1|NA
CAWSVNRGRTEAFF
TGTGCCTGGAGTGTAAACAGGGGGCGGACTGAAGCTTTCTTT
>TRBJ2-7|TRBV4-3|TRBD2|NA
CASSQGAWRGAYEQYF
TGCGCCAGCAGCCAGGGAGCCTGGCGGGGGGCCTACGAGCAGTACTTC
>TRBJ2-3|TRBV24-1|NA|NA
CATSDLGSGVTDTQYF
TGTGCCACCAGTGATTTAGGCAGCGGCGTCACAGATACGCAGTATTTT
>TRBJ2-5|TRBV14|TRBD1|NA
CASSQVNRGETQYF
TGTGCCAGCAGCCAAGTAAACAGGGGCGAGACCCAGTACTTC
>TRBJ2-7|TRBV9|NA|NA
CASSVPGRVEQYF
TGTGCCAGCAGCGTACCGGGCAGGGTCGAGCAGTACTTC
>TRBJ1-5|TRBV7-9|NA|NA
CASSLDSGSQPQHF
TGTGCCAGCAGCTTAGACTCCGGGTCTCAGCCCCAGCATTTT
>TRBJ1-4|TRBV3-1/TRBV3-2|NA|once
CASSQEGGVGKLFF
TGTGCCAGCAGCCAAGAAGGAGGGGTCGGAAAACTGTTTTTT
>TRBJ1-1|TRBV19|NA|NA
CASRSPGAGEAFF
TGTGCCAGTAGATCCCCAGGGGCGGGTGAAGCTTTCTTT
>TRBJ2-3|TRBV19|NA|NA
CASSPPGTDTQYF
TGTGCCAGTAGTCCACCCGGGACAGATACGCAGTATTTT
>TRBJ2-2|TRBV4-1|NA|NA
CASSHSQGASNTGELFF
TGCGCCAGCAGCCATTCGCAGGGCGCATCGAACACCGGGGAGCTGTTTTTT
>TRBJ1-1|TRBV4-2|TRBD1|NA
CASSQPAGGNMNTEAFF
TGTGCCAGCAGCCAGCCGGCAGGGGGAAACATGAACACTGAAGCTTTCTTT
>TRBJ1-1|TRBV28|TRBD1|once
CASSPHRGLLNTEAFF
TGTGCCAGCAGTCCCCACAGGGGGCTGTTGAACACTGAAGCTTTCTTT
>TRBJ1-4|TRBV7-2|NA|NA
CASSLSRGTNEKLFF
TGTGCCAGCAGCTTATCTAGGGGCACGAACGAAAAACTGTTTTTT
>TRBJ1-2|TRBV13|NA|NA
CASSSRDIVNYGYTF
TGTGCCAGCAGCTCCCGGGACATAGTTAACTATGGCTACACCTTC
>TRBJ2-2|TRBV6-5|NA|NA
CASKERETGELFF
TGTGCCAGCAAAGAGAGGGAGACCGGGGAGCTGTTTTTT
>TRBJ1-5|TRBV6-1|NA|NA
CASSEGHYSNQPQHF
TGTGCCAGCAGTGAAGGGCATTATAGCAATCAGCCCCAGCATTTT
>TRBJ2-1|TRBV5-5|NA|NA
CASSSFRDTSSYNEQFF
TGTGCCAGCAGCTCTTTCCGGGACACCAGCTCCTACAATGAGCAGTTCTTC
>TRBJ2-7|TRBV5-1|NA|NA
CASSPLTAYEQYF
TGCGCCAGCAGCCCCCTGACAGCTTACGAGCAGTACTTC
>TRBJ1-1|TRBV15|NA|once
CATSRAASSREAAFF
TGTGCCACCAGCAGAGCCGCTAGCAGCAGGGAGGCAGCTTTCTTT